One sample yielded the 26 T cell receptor beta chains listed below, sequenced in a study of T cell responses to AZD1222 COVID-19 vaccine. The assay was immunoSEQ multiplex PCR, and TCRdb's table has in-frame clones only and misses some. The table lists over 100,000 clones, 86% of them singletons. Sequenced material: peripheral blood, taken on day 0 of AZD1222 vaccination. Source of these receptors: an adult in good health.

The rearrangement joins TRBV19 to TRBJ1-1, with D possibly being TRBD1 (5 bases). CDR3 length: 15 amino acids. The germline V gene encodes CDR1 LNHDA and CDR2 SQIVND (reference sequence). Trimming shortened V by 5 bases and J by 4 bases, and 17 bases separated the two germline ends. The CDR3 here is CASSLRDWPRTEAFF. Here the CDR3 DNA reads TGTGCCAGTAGTCTCAGGGATTGGCCACGCACTGAAGCTTTCTTT.

The chain recombines TRBV18 with TRBJ1-2; D might be TRBD1 (6 bases). CDR1 is KGHSH, CDR2 LQKENI, per germline. CDR3 length equals 13 residues. Trimming shortened V by 3 bases and J by 5 bases, and 10 bases separated the two germline ends. The CDR3, as DNA: TGTGCCAGCTCACCTTGGACAGAATATGGCTACACCTTC. This encodes CASSPWTEYGYTF. The whole variable domain, remainder taken from reference TRBV18 and TRBJ1-2, is NAGVMQNPRHLVRRRGQEARLRCSPMKGHSHVYWYRQLPEEGLKFMVYLQKENIIDESGMPKERFSAEFPKEGPSILRIQQVVRGDSAAYFCASSPWTEYGYTFGSGTRLTVV.

The CDR3 region has the DNA TGTGCCAGCAGCCAGGACAGGGGTCGTGAAAAACTGTTTTTT. Its protein is CASSQDRGREKLFF. The chain couples TRBV7-8 to TRBJ1-4; 9 bases match TRBD1. The CDR3 consists of 14 residues. Germline V lookup: CDR1 SGHVS, CDR2 FQNEAQ. Unmatched junction bases numbered 5, after V lost 5 bases and J lost 7 bases.

This clone was seen only once. The chain combines TRBV3-1 (or the pseudogene TRBV3-2) with TRBJ2-7; no firm D call. Deletions cut 3 bases from V and 0 bases from J, with 6 bases between. There are 13 residues in the CDR3. Germline V gene sequence: CDR1 LGHDT, CDR2 YNNKEL (reference sequence). The CDR3 DNA is TGTGCCAGCAGCCACCTCAGCTCCTACGAGCAGTACTTC. This gives the protein CASSHLSSYEQYF.

The CDR3 spells CASSGGRKNIQYF. CDR3 nucleotide sequence: TGTGCCAGCAGCGGAGGCAGAAAAAACATTCAGTACTTC. The chain uses TRBV3-1 (or the pseudogene TRBV3-2) and TRBJ2-4, with D tentatively TRBD2 (5 bases). The V end lost 5 bases, the J end lost 4 bases, and 9 bases lay between the germline ends. Germline CDR1 LGHDT, CDR2 YNNKEL (reference sequence). There are 13 residues in the CDR3.

The chain uses TRBV7-2 and TRBJ1-1; D is possibly TRBD1 (5 bases). The CDR3 consists of 14 residues. Germline lookup yields CDR1 SGHTA and CDR2 FQGNSA. V was shortened by 3 bases and J by 5 bases, with 13 bases between the two germline ends. This chain's CDR3 is CASSLGDQGTEAFF. In DNA form, the CDR3 reads TGTGCCAGCAGCTTGGGGGACCAGGGAACTGAAGCTTTCTTT.

The rearrangement uses TRBV7-3 and TRBJ2-2; TRBD2 agrees at 7 bases. This CDR3 region has 17 residues. In germline, CDR1 is SGHTA, CDR2 FQGTGA. V dropped 5 bases and J dropped 1; count of bases not matched to a gene: 10. CDR3 coding DNA: TGTGCCAGCAGCCCCCCGGGGGGTGGGGGGAACACCGGGGAGCTGTTTTTT. Residues: CASSPPGGGGNTGELFF.

This sequence joins TRBV7-3 and TRBJ1-2; D might be TRBD1 (6 bases). Germline CDR1 reads SGHTA; CDR2 reads FQGTGA. This CDR3 comprises 14 residues. V shed 1 base and J shed 6 bases, with 12 bases lying between them. The CDR3 sequence: CASSLSSPGDGYTF. For the CDR3, the DNA is TGTGCCAGCAGCTTAAGTTCTCCAGGGGATGGCTACACCTTC.

The chain employs TRBV6-2 or TRBV6-3 and TRBJ1-2; D is unclear. The V end lost 5 bases, the J end lost 6 bases, and 10 bases lay between the germline ends. There are 12 residues in the CDR3. The germline V gene has CDR1 MNHEY and CDR2 SVGEGT. The CDR3 bases are TGTGCCAGCAGTCCCCGGCTCGATGGCTACACCTTC. Translated: CASSPRLDGYTF.

This clone was picked up one time. This sequence joins TRBV10-3 and TRBJ2-7; 7 positions match TRBD1. Germline V gene sequence: CDR1 ENHRY, CDR2 SYGVKD. This CDR3 is built from 14 residues. V trimming: 4 bases; J trimming: 2 bases; junction bases outside the gene matches: 5. Written as DNA, the CDR3 is TGTGCCATCAGTGGAAGACAGGGCACCTACGAGCAGTACTTC. As protein: CAISGRQGTYEQYF.

The chain combines TRBV19 with TRBJ2-7, with D perhaps TRBD1 or TRBD2 (5 bases each). Looked up from germline, CDR1 is LNHDA and CDR2 is SQIVND (reference sequence). Trimming took off 3 bases at V and 0 bases at J, with 15 bases between the two ends. The CDR3 sequence is 16 residues long. The CDR3 reads CASSIRGRIDSYEQYF. CDR3 nucleotides: TGTGCCAGTAGTATCCGGGGCAGGATCGACTCCTACGAGCAGTACTTC.

The J gene is TRBJ1-1, the V gene TRBV19, with D possibly being TRBD1 (6 bases). Germline V lookup: CDR1 LNHDA, CDR2 SQIVND (reference sequence). This CDR3 has 11 residues. V was cut by 7 bases and J by 11 bases, with 14 bases left in between. CDR3 protein: CASTWGAGAFF. The CDR3 bases are TGTGCCAGTACCTGGGGGGCAGGCGCTTTCTTT.

The J gene is TRBJ1-4, the V gene TRBV3-1 (or the pseudogene TRBV3-2); D perhaps matches TRBD1 (6 bases). Trimming left V 5 bases short and J 4 bases short, with 11 bases between. The CDR3 is 14 residues long. The germline CDR1 and CDR2 sequences are LGHDT and YNNKEL (reference sequence). CDR3 nucleotide sequence: TGTGCCAGCAGCGAGGGGGGGGGTAATGAAAAACTGTTTTTT. It is translated as CASSEGGGNEKLFF.

The chain is built from TRBV15 and TRBJ1-4; 11 positions agree with TRBD1. The ends lost 0 bases at V and 13 bases at J; junction bases unmatched: 4. The CDR3 length is 14 residues. CDR1 and CDR2 from the germline V gene are LNHNV and YYDKDF (reference sequence). The CDR3 region is CATSRDRDRGVLFF. The CDR3 nucleotides read TGTGCCACCAGCAGAGATCGGGACAGGGGGGTACTGTTTTTT.

The chain joins TRBV6-1 to TRBJ1-2; TRBD1 matches 7 bases. The CDR3 runs 15 residues. Losses at the gene ends were 2 bases for V and 7 bases for J; bases not matched to a gene: 10. The germline gives CDR1 MNHNS, CDR2 SASEGT. The CDR3 reads CASSEYGQVVVGYTF. CDR3 DNA sequence: TGTGCCAGCAGTGAATACGGACAGGTGGTTGTTGGCTACACCTTC.

V and J are TRBV7-2 and TRBJ2-1, with TRBD2 matching over 9 bases. The germline V gene encodes CDR1 SGHTA and CDR2 FQGNSA. The CDR3 totals 15 residues. V was pared by 6 bases and J by 8 bases, with 11 bases of the junction left unmatched. DNA for the CDR3: TGTGCCAGCAGGATAGCGGGGGTTGGTTTTGATGAGCAGTTCTTC. Protein product: CASRIAGVGFDEQFF.

The rearrangement joins TRBV25-1 to TRBJ2-3; D not resolved. CDR1 and CDR2 from the germline V gene are MGHDK and SYGVNS. The CDR3 sequence is 12 residues long. V dropped 6 bases and J dropped 6 bases, with 10 bases sitting between them. Here the CDR3 reads CASSRMGDTQYF. In DNA, the CDR3 is TGTGCCAGCAGCAGGATGGGGGATACGCAGTATTTT.

V gene TRBV15 combines with J gene TRBJ1-6; D is uncertain. V lost 1 base, J lost 3 bases, and 10 bases lay in between. CDR3 length: 16 residues. Germline V gene sequence: CDR1 LNHNV, CDR2 YYDKDF (reference sequence). CDR3 sequence: CATSRVTINYNSPLHF. CDR3 DNA: TGTGCCACCAGCAGAGTGACAATCAACTATAATTCACCCCTCCACTTT.

In its sample, this clone was seen once. The V gene is TRBV11-2, the J gene TRBJ2-7; D ambiguous. V was shortened by 4 bases and J by 5 bases, with 9 bases between the two germline ends. The CDR3 loop spans 12 amino acids. Germline V gene sequence: CDR1 SGHAT, CDR2 FQNNGV. The CDR3 loop reads CASSSNMDEQYF. CDR3 sequence (DNA): TGTGCCAGCAGCTCCAACATGGACGAGCAGTACTTC.

The rearrangement links TRBV4-3 to TRBJ1-4; 9 nucleotides line up with TRBD1. The V segment lost 5 bases and the J segment 4 bases; nucleotides outside the gene matches: 5. CDR1 is LGHNA and CDR2 is YSLEER in the germline V gene. The CDR3 totals 15 residues. CDR3 nucleotide sequence: TGCGCCAGCAGCGACCCGGGACAGGGTAATGAAAAACTGTTTTTT. Residues: CASSDPGQGNEKLFF.

The chain joins TRBV30 to TRBJ1-2; D is uncertain. V was pared by 6 bases and J by 11 bases, with 22 bases between. Germline V gene data show CDR1 as GTSNPN and CDR2 as SVGIG (reference sequence). This CDR3 spans 13 amino acids. The CDR3, as DNA: TGTGCCTGTACGAGGCCTGGGGTTAAGGTGTACACCTTC. This encodes CACTRPGVKVYTF. Complete variable domain (other parts from reference TRBV30 and TRBJ1-2): SQTIHQWPATLVQPVGSPLSLECTVEGTSNPNLYWYRQAAGRGLQLLFYSVGIGQISSEVPQNLSASRPQDRQFILSSKKLLLSDSGFYLCACTRPGVKVYTFGSGTRLTVV.

This clone was detected a few times. The chain joins TRBV10-3 to TRBJ1-5, with D unresolved. V lost 4 bases, J lost 5 bases, and 12 bases lay in between. Germline CDR1 is ENHRY and CDR2 is SYGVKD. The CDR3 has 14 amino acids. CDR3 in DNA: TGTGCCATCAGTGGGTTAGGGTCGGATCAGCCCCAGCATTTT. The encoded protein is CAISGLGSDQPQHF.

The CDR3 sequence: CASSQTGEAGELFF. In nucleotides, the CDR3 is TGTGCCAGCAGCCAAACGGGGGAGGCCGGGGAGCTGTTTTTT. The chain carries TRBV3-1 (or the pseudogene TRBV3-2) and TRBJ2-2; tentatively, D is TRBD2 (6 bases). Germline assignment: CDR1 LGHDT and CDR2 YNNKEL (reference sequence). This CDR3 comprises 14 residues. Trimming removed 2 bases from V and 6 bases from J, with 10 bases in between.

This sequence joins TRBV7-2 and TRBJ1-2, with D perhaps matching TRBD1 (6 bases). This CDR3 is 16 amino acids long. V was clipped by 1 base and J by 4 bases, with 16 bases between them. Germline assignment: CDR1 SGHTA and CDR2 FQGNSA. Here the CDR3 DNA reads TGTGCCAGCAGCTTAGGACAGGTGTCCCCCCTCTATGGCTACACCTTC. This sequence encodes CASSLGQVSPLYGYTF. Filled out from reference TRBV7-2 and TRBJ1-2, the complete variable domain reads GAGVSQSPSNKVTEKGKDVELRCDPISGHTALYWYRQSLGQGLEFLIYFQGNSAPDKSGLPSDRFSAERTGGSVSTLTIQRTQQEDSAVYLCASSLGQVSPLYGYTFGSGTRLTVV.

The chain recombines TRBV6-5 with TRBJ2-5; 8 nucleotides agree with TRBD2. The germline gives CDR1 MNHEY, CDR2 SVGAGI. The CDR3 spans 13 residues. Losses at the gene ends were 6 bases for V and 2 bases for J; bases not matched to a gene: 2. CDR3 sequence (DNA): TGTGCCAGCAGGTTAGCGGGGCAAGAGACCCAGTACTTC. Encoded protein: CASRLAGQETQYF.

The chain is built from TRBV18 and TRBJ2-5, with D tentatively TRBD2 (5 bases). V was trimmed by 3 bases and J by 2 bases, leaving 16 bases between them. The CDR3 length is 16 residues. The germline V gene has CDR1 KGHSH and CDR2 LQKENI. CDR3 nucleotides: TGTGCCAGCTCACCTCCATCGGGGAGAGGGCAAGAGACCCAGTACTTC. This translates into CASSPPSGRGQETQYF.